One T cell receptor beta chain is described in this entry. This sample stems from a study of CD8+CD57+ T cells in acquired aplastic anemia. Trimming left V 8 bases short and J 3 bases short, with 10 bases between. The CDR3 runs 12 residues. CDR1 and CDR2 (germline): MNHNS, SASEGT. Patients chosen for sequencing had CD8+CD57+ cells that had expanded, as shown by flow cytometry. CDR3 and TCR beta VDJ profiling relied on genomic DNA as the template. TCRdb re-called the reads through MiXCR, storing one row per CDR3 protein. The sample shows hundreds of thousands of distinct CDR3 sequences, roughly a third of them seen only once.

The receptor was isolated from a human donor with aplastic anemia. The genes are TRBV6-1 and TRBJ1-2; D uncertain. The sequencing sample was made of sorted CD4+, CD8+, or CD8+CD57+ T cells (not recorded which) from PBMCs. The DNA for the CDR3 is TGTGCCAGCGGGAGGCAGGACTATGGCTACACCTTC. This encodes CASGRQDYGYTF.